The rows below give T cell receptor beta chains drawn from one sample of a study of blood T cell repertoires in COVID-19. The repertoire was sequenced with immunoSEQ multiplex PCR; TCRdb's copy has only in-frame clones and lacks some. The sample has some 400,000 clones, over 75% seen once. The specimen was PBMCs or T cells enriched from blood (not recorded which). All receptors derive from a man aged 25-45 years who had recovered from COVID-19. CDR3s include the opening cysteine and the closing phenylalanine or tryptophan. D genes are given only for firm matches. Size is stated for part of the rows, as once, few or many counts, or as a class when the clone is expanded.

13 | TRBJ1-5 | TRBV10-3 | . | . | TGTGCCATCACCCCTGGGAGGGATCAGCCCCAGCATTTT | CAITPGRDQPQHF
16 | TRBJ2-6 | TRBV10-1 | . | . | TGCGCCAGCAGTGAGTCTGTCTTATCTGGGGCCAACGTCCTGACTTTC | CASSESVLSGANVLTF
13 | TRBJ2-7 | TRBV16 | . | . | TGTGCCAGCAGCCAGCCGGGGATGGACGAGCAGTACTTC | CASSQPGMDEQYF
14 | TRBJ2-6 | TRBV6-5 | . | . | TGTGCCAGCAGGTTCAGCTCTGGGGCCAACGTCCTGACTTTC | CASRFSSGANVLTF
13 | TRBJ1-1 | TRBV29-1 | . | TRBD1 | TGCAGCGTCCTCGAGACAGGGAGCACTGAAGCTTTCTTT | CSVLETGSTEAFF
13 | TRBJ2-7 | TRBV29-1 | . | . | TGCAGCGTTGTGCATACGGGATCCTACGAGCAGTACTTC | CSVVHTGSYEQYF
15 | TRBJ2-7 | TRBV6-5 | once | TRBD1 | TGTGCCAGCAGTTCCTGGACAGGGAGCTCCTACGAGCAGTACTTC | CASSSWTGSSYEQYF
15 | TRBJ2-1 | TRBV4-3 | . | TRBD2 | TGCGCCAGCAGCGCCCGACGGGAGGGGTACAATGAGCAGTTCTTC | CASSARREGYNEQFF
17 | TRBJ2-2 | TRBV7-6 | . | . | TGTGCCAGCAGCTTTTCCAATGGGCGGGGCCACACCGGGGAGCTGTTTTTT | CASSFSNGRGHTGELFF
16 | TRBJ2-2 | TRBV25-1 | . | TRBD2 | TGTGCCAGCAGCGTTAGCGGGGGGGCTCGGACCGGGGAGCTGTTTTTT | CASSVSGGARTGELFF
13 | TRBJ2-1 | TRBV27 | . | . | TGTGCCAGCAGTTTAGGACTCTACAATGAGCAGTTCTTC | CASSLGLYNEQFF
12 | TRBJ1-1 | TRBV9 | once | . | TGTGCCAGCCGGGGTGCCAACACTGAAGCTTTCTTT | CASRGANTEAFF
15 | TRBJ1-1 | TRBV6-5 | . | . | TGTGCCAGCAGCTTTTCCCTGGCGGGGAACACTGAAGCTTTCTTT | CASSFSLAGNTEAFF
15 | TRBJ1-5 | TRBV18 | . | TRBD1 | TGTGCCAGCTCCCCTGGACAGGATAGCAATCAGCCCCAGCATTTT | CASSPGQDSNQPQHF
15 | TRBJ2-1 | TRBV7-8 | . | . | TGTGCCAGCAGCTTATTAGGGGGAGCTTACAATGAGCAGTTCTTC | CASSLLGGAYNEQFF
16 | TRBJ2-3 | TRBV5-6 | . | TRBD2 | TGTGCCAGCAGCTTGCTGCGGCGGGGGGCCACAGATACGCAGTATTTT | CASSLLRRGATDTQYF
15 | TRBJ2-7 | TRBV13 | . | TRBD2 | TGTGCCAGCAGCCCCTCCGGGGGGGCCTCCTACGAGCAGTACTTC | CASSPSGGASYEQYF
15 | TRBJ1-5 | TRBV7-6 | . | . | TGTGCCAGCAGCTTAGAAGCCGGACAGCAGAATTCCCAGCATTTT | CASSLEAGQQNSQHF
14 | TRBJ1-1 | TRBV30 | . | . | TGTGCCTGGAAGGGACTGGGGATGAACACTGAAGCTTTCTTT | CAWKGLGMNTEAFF
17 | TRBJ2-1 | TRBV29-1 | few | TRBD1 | TGCAGCGTCAGAGATACAGGGGGCAGAGGCTCCTACAATGAGCAGTTCTTC | CSVRDTGGRGSYNEQFF
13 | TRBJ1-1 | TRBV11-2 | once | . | TGTGCCAGCAGCCCAGGGGTTTGGACTGAAGCTTTCTTT | CASSPGVWTEAFF
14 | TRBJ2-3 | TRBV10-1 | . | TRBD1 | TGCGCCAGCTCTGACAGGGCAACAAGAGATACGCAGTATTTT | CASSDRATRDTQYF
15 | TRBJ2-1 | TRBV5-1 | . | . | TGCGCCAGCAGCTCCGAATTGAGCTCCTACAATGAGCAGTTCTTC | CASSSELSSYNEQFF
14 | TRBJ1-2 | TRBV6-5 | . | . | TGTGCCAGCAGTTACGACGGGACATCCGTTGGCTACACCTTC | CASSYDGTSVGYTF
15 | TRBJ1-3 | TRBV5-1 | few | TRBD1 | TGCGCCAGCAGCCCCCGGACAGGGTCCGGAAACACCATATATTTT | CASSPRTGSGNTIYF
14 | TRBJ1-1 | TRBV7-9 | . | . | TGTGCCAGCAGCCTGAGACAGCCGAACACTGAAGCTTTCTTT | CASSLRQPNTEAFF
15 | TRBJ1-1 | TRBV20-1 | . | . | TGCAGTGCTAGTTCCAGCGAGTCTTGGAACACTGAAGCTTTCTTT | CSASSSESWNTEAFF
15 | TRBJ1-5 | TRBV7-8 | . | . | TGTGCCAGCAGCCCCGGGGGTTTGGGCAATCAGCCCCAGCATTTT | CASSPGGLGNQPQHF
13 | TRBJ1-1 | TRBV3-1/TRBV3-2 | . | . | TGTGCCAGCAGCCAGGGGACTTGGGTTGAAGCTTTCTTT | CASSQGTWVEAFF
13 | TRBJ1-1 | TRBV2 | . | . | TGTGCCAGCAGTGTTCTACCGCACACTGAAGCTTTCTTT | CASSVLPHTEAFF
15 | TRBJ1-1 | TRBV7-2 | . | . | TGTGCCAGCAGCTTAGCCGGACAGATGAACACTGAAGCTTTCTTT | CASSLAGQMNTEAFF
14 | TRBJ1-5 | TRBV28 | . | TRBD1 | TGTGCCAGCAGTGAGACAGGGTACAATCAGCCCCAGCATTTT | CASSETGYNQPQHF
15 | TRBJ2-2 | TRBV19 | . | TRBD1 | TGTGCCAGTAGTATTTGGACAGGGTTTACCGGGGAGCTGTTTTTT | CASSIWTGFTGELFF
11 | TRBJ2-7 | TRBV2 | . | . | TGTGCCAGCACAGGGGCCTACGAGCAGTACTTC | CASTGAYEQYF
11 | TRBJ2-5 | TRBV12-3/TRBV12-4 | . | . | TGTGCCAGCAGTCCGCAAGGGGCCCAGTACTTC | CASSPQGAQYF
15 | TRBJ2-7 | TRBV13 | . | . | TGTGCCAGCAGCCCTCCACCTTCGGACAGAGCAGAGCAGTACTTC | CASSPPPSDRAEQYF
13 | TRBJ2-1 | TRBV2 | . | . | TGTGCCAGCACTAAGGGGGAGACTTATGAGCAGTTCTTC | CASTKGETYEQFF